The entry below describes one T cell receptor (beta chain). Antigen: not known. This sample stems from a study of T cell repertoires in ileal Crohn's disease. The study, taken as a whole, reports: Active smokers at surgery had more clonal expansions than non-smokers. Sorted CD8 T cells held more high-frequency clones than CD4.

Included were adult ileal or ileocolonic Crohn's patients indicated for ileocolonic resection. The V and J ends lost 4 bases and 3 bases respectively, with 17 bases between them. This CDR3 comprises 16 residues. Germline CDR1 and CDR2: ENHRY and SYGVKD. Each sample's TCRB immunosequencing used around 0.5 micrograms of biopsy DNA. Some clones are missing from TCRdb's copy, which holds only in-frame ones; the method was immunoSEQ multiplex PCR. The sample yields thousands of clones, 80% seen once. Sequencing input: ileal tissue. The chain uses TRBV10-3 and TRBJ2-3; D uncertain. This receptor was obtained from an adult with Crohn's disease. The CDR3 DNA reads TGTGCCATCAGTGTGACTGGACCGAAACGGACAGATACGCAGTATTTT. Protein product: CAISVTGPKRTDTQYF.